This T cell receptor beta chain was retrieved from a study of blood T cells in healthy people across ages. The study's findings and limits: It was held that diversity estimates obtained from one million T cells represented underestimates. Correlation between TCR beta diversity and naive T cell percentage was strong. Per million T cells, TCR beta diversity dropped roughly linearly as age increased.

The second PCR ran roughly 6 to 11 cycles with a sample-barcoded 5' primer and J-beta primers. One entry per CDR3 protein, called by TCRdb with MiXCR from the 5' RACE reads. Found here are about 540,000 distinct CDR3 sequences, around 24% of them singletons; the top ten hold approximately 8.7%. Germline CDR1 reads SGHTA; CDR2 reads FQGNSA. The CDR3 runs to 17 residues. The V gene end was trimmed by 0 bases and the J gene end by 3 bases; junction bases not matched to a gene: 4. Comments on this clonotype: Its specificity is unknown.

This sample was also put to use in a study of T cells of mothers and their children. That source notes: Every mother produced more than 9.5 million TCR beta CDR3 reads, whereas every child provided about 3 million.

This clonotype was sampled from a boy younger than 18 in good health. The source material was blood. This rearrangement joins TRBV7-2 to TRBJ2-5; TRBD2 matches at 13 bases. CDR3 protein: CASSLARLAGGKETQYF. CDR3 sequence (DNA): TGTGCCAGCAGCTTAGCTCGACTAGCGGGAGGAAAAGAGACCCAGTACTTC.